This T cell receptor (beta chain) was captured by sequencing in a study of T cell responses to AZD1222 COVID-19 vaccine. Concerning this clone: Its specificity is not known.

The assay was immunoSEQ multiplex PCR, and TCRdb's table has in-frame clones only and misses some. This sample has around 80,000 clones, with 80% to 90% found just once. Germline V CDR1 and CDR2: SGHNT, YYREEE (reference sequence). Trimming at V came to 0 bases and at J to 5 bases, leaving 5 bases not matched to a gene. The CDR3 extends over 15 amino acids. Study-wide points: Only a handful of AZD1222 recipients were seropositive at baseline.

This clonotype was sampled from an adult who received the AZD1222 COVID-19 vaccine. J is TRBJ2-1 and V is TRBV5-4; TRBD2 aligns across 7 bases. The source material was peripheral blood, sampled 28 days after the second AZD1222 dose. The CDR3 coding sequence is TGTGCCAGCAGCTTGGAGGCGGGGGTAGACAATGAGCAGTTCTTC. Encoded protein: CASSLEAGVDNEQFF.